Listed here are 21 T cell receptor beta chains from one sample, sequenced in a study of blood T cell repertoires in COVID-19. Sequencing was performed with immunoSEQ multiplex PCR; in TCRdb, only in-frame clones are kept and a portion is missing. This repertoire shows some 180,000 clones, 84% found once; its top ten account for 3% to 3.5%. The sample was PBMCs or T cells enriched from blood (not recorded which). All receptors come from a woman in her thirties who had been exposed to COVID-19.

The genes are TRBV4-2 and TRBJ1-4; 10 nucleotides align to TRBD1. There are 16 residues in the CDR3. Germline V gene lookup returns CDR1 LGHNA and CDR2 YNFKEQ. V was clipped by 6 bases and J by 5 bases; unmatched bases: 9. DNA for the CDR3: TGTGCCAGCAGACCATATGGGGGACAGGGGAATGAAAAACTGTTTTTT. Its protein product is CASRPYGGQGNEKLFF.

The chain employs TRBV19 and TRBJ1-3; D gene ambiguous. CDR3 size: 12 residues. V lost 5 bases and J lost 4, with 6 bases in between. CDR1 is LNHDA, CDR2 SQIVND, per germline (reference sequence). DNA for the CDR3: TGTGCCAGTAGTTTTCAGGGAAACACCATATATTTT. Encoded protein: CASSFQGNTIYF.

The rearrangement links TRBV5-6 to TRBJ1-5; a possible D gene is TRBD1 (6 bases). V lost 2 bases to trimming and J lost 10 bases, with 10 bases between them. Per germline, CDR1 SGHDT and CDR2 YYEEEE. The CDR3 covers 12 residues. DNA for the CDR3: TGTGCCAGCAGCTTCCGACAGGACCCCCAGCATTTT. The encoded protein is CASSFRQDPQHF.

The J gene is TRBJ2-2, the V gene TRBV2; the match to TRBD2 covers 16 bases. The CDR3 extends over 18 amino acids. V shed 6 bases and J 5 bases; nucleotides not matched to a gene: 9. Germline V gene data show CDR1 as SNHLY and CDR2 as FYNNEI. CDR3 loop: CASSRGTSGGVRTGELFF. The CDR3 nucleotides read TGTGCCAGCAGCAGAGGGACTAGCGGGGGGGTTAGGACCGGGGAGCTGTTTTTT.

The CDR3 bases are TGTGCCAGCAGCCGGGGACTCGCCAAGTGGACCCAGTACTTC. Protein: CASSRGLAKWTQYF. The chain joins TRBV7-2 to TRBJ2-5; TRBD2 is a possible D gene (6 bases). CDR1 is SGHTA, CDR2 FQGNSA, per germline. This CDR3 is 14 amino acids long. The V gene lost 5 bases and the J gene lost 7 bases, with 17 bases spanning the gap. Together with reference TRBV7-2 and TRBJ2-5, the CDR3 gives the full variable domain: GAGVSQSPSNKVTEKGKDVELRCDPISGHTALYWYRQSLGQGLEFLIYFQGNSAPDKSGLPSDRFSAERTGGSVSTLTIQRTQQEDSAVYLCASSRGLAKWTQYFGPGTRLLVL.

V is TRBV3-1 (or the pseudogene TRBV3-2) and J is TRBJ1-5, with D tentatively TRBD1 (6 bases). Per germline, CDR1 LGHDT and CDR2 YNNKEL (reference sequence). This CDR3 has 16 residues. V was shortened by 0 bases and J by 5 bases, with 14 bases between the two germline ends. The CDR3 protein is CASSQETGRGHQPQHF. For the CDR3, the DNA is TGTGCCAGCAGCCAAGAGACAGGAAGGGGCCATCAGCCCCAGCATTTT.

The V gene is TRBV18, the J gene TRBJ1-5; 7 positions agree with TRBD1. The trim removed 4 bases at V and 4 bases at J, leaving 4 bases unmatched. The CDR3 length is 14 residues. Germline CDR1 reads KGHSH; CDR2 reads LQKENI. Written as DNA, the CDR3 is TGTGCCAGCTCACTGACAGGGACTAATCAGCCCCAGCATTTT. Its translation is CASSLTGTNQPQHF.

This clone was counted once. The V gene is TRBV4-1, the J gene TRBJ1-3; D might be TRBD1 (6 bases). The ends were cut back, 0 bases at V and 3 bases at J, with 15 bases in the middle. The CDR3 has 17 residues. Looked up from germline, CDR1 is MGHRA and CDR2 is YSYEKL. This CDR3 is CASSQDPAGDGGNTIYF. The CDR3 nucleotides are TGCGCCAGCAGCCAAGATCCCGCAGGGGACGGTGGAAACACCATATATTTT.

The chain carries TRBV2 and TRBJ1-1; D not certain. The length of the CDR3 is 12 residues. Germline CDR1 is SNHLY and CDR2 is FYNNEI. V lost 7 bases and J lost 2, with 8 bases in between. The CDR3 nucleotides read TGTGCCAGCATGTCAGATAACACTGAAGCTTTCTTT. Translating it yields CASMSDNTEAFF.

The rearrangement joins TRBV6-1 to TRBJ2-3, with TRBD2 as a possible D gene (5 bases). The CDR3 runs 12 residues. CDR1 MNHNS and CDR2 SASEGT come from the germline V gene. V was trimmed by 7 bases and J by 4 bases, leaving 9 bases between them. CDR3 nucleotide sequence: TGTGCCAGCACTCCGGGGTCAGATACGCAGTATTTT. The encoded protein is CASTPGSDTQYF.

The gene calls are TRBV12-3 or TRBV12-4 and TRBJ2-2; D is perhaps TRBD1 (6 bases). The CDR3 extends over 13 amino acids. Trimming cost V 4 bases and J 5 bases, with 8 bases left between them. This chain's CDR3 is CASSYRETGELFF. The DNA of the CDR3 is TGTGCCAGCAGTTACAGGGAAACCGGGGAGCTGTTTTTT.

The V and J genes are TRBV7-9 and TRBJ1-5; perhaps TRBD1 as D (6 bases). The CDR3 extends over 13 amino acids. Trimming cost V 3 bases and J 5 bases, with 8 bases left between them. The germline V gene has CDR1 SEHNR and CDR2 FQNEAQ (reference sequence). CDR3 in amino acids: CASSLTGDQPQHF. The CDR3 DNA reads as TGTGCCAGCAGCTTGACAGGAGATCAGCCCCAGCATTTT.

This rearrangement joins TRBV4-3 to TRBJ2-1; 8 bases are a match to TRBD2. Germline loops: CDR1 LGHNA, CDR2 YSLEER. CDR3 size: 19 residues. The J segment lost 1 base and the V segment lost 0 bases, leaving 11 bases of the junction unmatched. This CDR3 reads CASSQDKGVAGGSYNEQFF. CDR3 DNA sequence: TGCGCCAGCAGCCAAGATAAAGGGGTGGCGGGGGGTTCCTACAATGAGCAGTTCTTC.

The chain combines TRBV3-1 (or the pseudogene TRBV3-2) with TRBJ1-6; D is possibly TRBD1 (5 bases). CDR1 LGHDT and CDR2 YNNKEL come from the germline V gene (reference sequence). CDR3 length: 14 residues. The V gene lost 3 bases and the J gene lost 7 bases, with 10 bases spanning the gap. The CDR3: CASSQQGQNSPLHF. The CDR3 nucleotides are TGTGCCAGCAGCCAGCAGGGCCAAAATTCACCCCTCCACTTT.

The chain has TRBV19 and TRBJ2-7; 7 bases align to TRBD2. In germline, CDR1 is LNHDA, CDR2 SQIVND (reference sequence). V lost 3 bases, J lost 2 bases, and 4 bases stayed unmatched. This CDR3 spans 14 amino acids. The CDR3 here is CASSIQRGPYEQYF. The CDR3 nucleotides are TGTGCCAGTAGTATCCAGCGGGGACCCTACGAGCAGTACTTC.

The chain uses TRBV7-3 and TRBJ2-3; a weak D match, TRBD2 (6 bases). V was cut by 1 base and J by 5 bases, with 7 bases left in between. Per the germline V gene, CDR1 is SGHTA and CDR2 is FQGTGA. CDR3 length: 13 amino acids. The CDR3 sequence: CASSLRRGDTQYF. CDR3 bases: TGTGCCAGCAGCTTAAGGCGGGGAGATACGCAGTATTTT.

The chain recombines TRBV4-1 with TRBJ1-1; no reliable D call. The CDR3 length is 15 residues. Trimming removed 0 bases from V and 5 bases from J, with 13 bases in between. Per the germline V gene, CDR1 is MGHRA and CDR2 is YSYEKL. CDR3 protein: CASSQEGMPGTEAFF. Here the CDR3 DNA reads TGCGCCAGCAGCCAAGAGGGGATGCCGGGGACTGAAGCTTTCTTT.

The chain combines TRBV4-3 with TRBJ1-5, with TRBD1 matching over 7 bases. The CDR3 loop spans 16 amino acids. After removal of 0 bases from V and 4 bases from J, the junction contained 6 bases not matched to a gene. From germline, CDR1 is LGHNA and CDR2 YSLEER. The CDR3 loop reads CASSQERGQLNQPQHF. CDR3 DNA: TGCGCCAGCAGCCAAGAGAGGGGACAGTTAAATCAGCCCCAGCATTTT.

The chain recombines TRBV6-5 with TRBJ2-6, with no clear D. The germline V gene has CDR1 MNHEY and CDR2 SVGAGI. Trimming removed 0 bases from V and 0 bases from J, with 3 bases in between. CDR3 size: 15 residues. CDR3 amino acids: CASSYSASGANVLTF. The DNA for the CDR3 is TGTGCCAGCAGTTACTCGGCCTCTGGGGCCAACGTCCTGACTTTC.

This clone came up a few times. This chain connects TRBV19 to TRBJ1-4, with D possibly matching TRBD1 (6 bases). This CDR3 spans 15 amino acids. Trimming pared 1 base from V and 8 bases from J, leaving 14 bases between. Germline CDR1 reads LNHDA; CDR2 reads SQIVND (reference sequence). The CDR3 sequence is CASSIGGGWGEKLFF. The CDR3 DNA reads as TGTGCCAGTAGTATAGGCGGGGGCTGGGGCGAAAAACTGTTTTTT.

Here the CDR3 reads CASSIRGTNEKLFF. The CDR3 DNA reads TGTGCCAGTAGTATCAGGGGAACTAATGAAAAACTGTTTTTT. The rearrangement joins TRBV19 to TRBJ1-4; maybe TRBD1 (6 bases). V was cut by 3 bases and J by 1 base, with 6 bases left in between. Germline V lookup: CDR1 LNHDA, CDR2 SQIVND (reference sequence). The CDR3 is made up of 14 amino acids.